These 20 T cell receptor beta chains originate from one sample sequenced in a study of blood T cell repertoires in COVID-19. Libraries were prepared by immunoSEQ multiplex PCR; TCRdb keeps only in-frame clonotypes and omits some of them. The sample includes 110,000 or so clones, roughly 88% of them seen just once. Input material: peripheral blood. These receptors all stem from a woman in her 70s who had recovered from COVID-19.

The sample holds a few counts of this clone. The chain joins TRBV14 to TRBJ2-7; 13 nucleotides agree with TRBD2. V shed 1 base and J 3 bases; nucleotides not matched to a gene: 6. The germline V gene encodes CDR1 SGHDN and CDR2 FVKESK. CDR3 size: 17 residues. The CDR3 DNA sequence: TGTGCCAGCAGCCAAGTACCGGGACTAGCGGGGTTCTACGAGCAGTACTTC. Translating it yields CASSQVPGLAGFYEQYF. The variable domain in full, with the rest retrieved from reference TRBV14 and TRBJ2-7, is EAGVTQFPSHSVIEKGQTVTLRCDPISGHDNLYWYRRVMGKEIKFLLHFVKESKQDESGMPNNRFLAERTGGTYSTLKVQPAELEDSGVYFCASSQVPGLAGFYEQYFGPGTRLTVT.

The chain couples TRBV4-1 to TRBJ2-7; 8 bases are a match to TRBD1. Germline V gene data show CDR1 as MGHRA and CDR2 as YSYEKL. Trimming at V came to 0 bases and at J to 0 bases, leaving 13 bases not matched to a gene. The CDR3 spans 19 residues. CDR3 amino acids: CASSQDPRIAGTGSYEQYF. Here the CDR3 DNA reads TGCGCCAGCAGCCAAGATCCTAGGATCGCCGGGACAGGCTCCTACGAGCAGTACTTC.

The chain employs TRBV7-3 and TRBJ1-2; 7 positions match TRBD1. Looked up from germline, CDR1 is SGHTA and CDR2 is FQGTGA. V was clipped by 0 bases and J by 8 bases; unmatched bases: 3. This CDR3 contains 13 residues. In nucleotides, the CDR3 is TGTGCCAGCAGCTTAACGACAGGGTACGGCTACACCTTC. Its protein is CASSLTTGYGYTF. The variable domain in full, with the rest retrieved from reference TRBV7-3 and TRBJ1-2, is GAGVSQTPSNKVTEKGKYVELRCDPISGHTALYWYRQSLGQGPEFLIYFQGTGAADDSGLPNDRFFAVRPEGSVSTLKIQRTERGDSAVYLCASSLTTGYGYTFGSGTRLTVV.

This rearrangement joins TRBV3-1 (or the pseudogene TRBV3-2) to TRBJ2-1; D is unresolved. The CDR3 contains 12 residues. Trimming left V 3 bases short and J 8 bases short, with 8 bases between. CDR1 is LGHDT, CDR2 YNNKEL, per germline (reference sequence). In nucleotides, the CDR3 is TGTGCCAGCAGCCAGTTACTGGATGAGCAGTTCTTC. This translates into CASSQLLDEQFF.

This rearrangement joins TRBV13 to TRBJ2-5, with 14 bases matching TRBD2. The length of the CDR3 is 19 residues. J gave up 3 bases and V 4 bases, and 13 bases lay outside the gene matches. Germline lookup yields CDR1 PRHDT and CDR2 FYEKMQ (reference sequence). DNA for the CDR3: TGTGCCAGCAGCTCAATCCGACTAGCGGGAGGGAAGGGAGAAGAGACCCAGTACTTC. This translates into CASSSIRLAGGKGEETQYF.

The gene calls are TRBV28 and TRBJ2-4, with TRBD2 identical over 7 bases. The junction had 9 bases not matched to a gene; V was cut back by 6 bases and J by 1 base. The CDR3 is 16 residues long. CDR1 and CDR2 from the germline V gene are MDHEN and SYDVKM. CDR3 protein: CASSPRGGVAKNIQYF. The CDR3 bases are TGTGCCAGCAGCCCTCGTGGGGGGGTCGCCAAAAACATTCAGTACTTC.

V and J are TRBV18 and TRBJ2-5; TRBD2 is a possible D gene (6 bases). Germline V gives CDR1 KGHSH, CDR2 LQKENI. This CDR3 region has 15 residues. V was cut by 2 bases and J by 4 bases, with 14 bases left in between. In DNA, the CDR3 is TGTGCCAGCTCACCATTCACCGGGACTTCAGAGACCCAGTACTTC. This gives the protein CASSPFTGTSETQYF.

The chain has TRBV12-2 and TRBJ1-2; no check of the table's D call, TRBD1, against the DNA was made. TRBV12-2 has pseudogene status. The CDR3 sequence is 16 residues long. The DNA of the CDR3 is TGTGCAAGTCGCTCCGGGCAGGGCCTACGATTCTATGGCTACACCTTC. Translated, it gives CASRSGQGLRFYGYTF.

V and J are TRBV6-6 and TRBJ2-7; D ambiguous. CDR1 is MNHNY, CDR2 SVGAGI, per germline (reference sequence). The CDR3 covers 13 residues. The V gene lost 1 base and the J gene lost 3 bases, with 7 bases spanning the gap. The CDR3 bases are TGTGCCAGCAGTTACTTAGATATCTACGAGCAGTACTTC. It is translated as CASSYLDIYEQYF.

V and J are TRBV7-8 and TRBJ2-5; tentatively, D is TRBD2 (6 bases). With 1 base removed from V and 5 bases from J, the gap between germline ends came to 11 bases. The CDR3 sequence is 14 residues long. Germline loops: CDR1 SGHVS, CDR2 FQNEAQ. CDR3 bases: TGTGCCAGCAGCTTAGGGGCAGGAGGGGAGACCCAGTACTTC. Residues: CASSLGAGGETQYF.

This clone has a single count. The rearrangement links TRBV25-1 to TRBJ2-3; weak D call: TRBD1 (5 bases). This CDR3 comprises 17 residues. The V end lost 6 bases, the J end lost 2 bases, and 21 bases lay between the germline ends. Germline V gene lookup returns CDR1 MGHDK and CDR2 SYGVNS. The CDR3 nucleotides are TGTGCCAGCAGGACCTCGACAGATTCGGCCGTCACAGATACGCAGTATTTT. This encodes CASRTSTDSAVTDTQYF.

This clone ranks as medium-sized. The V gene is TRBV19, the J gene TRBJ2-7, with 10 bases fitting TRBD1. The CDR3 is 17 amino acids. Looked up from germline, CDR1 is LNHDA and CDR2 is SQIVND (reference sequence). The trim removed 4 bases at V and 4 bases at J, leaving 13 bases unmatched. The CDR3 spells CASSSRSLGQGLYEQYF. CDR3 bases: TGTGCCAGTAGTAGCCGGAGCCTGGGACAGGGGTTGTACGAGCAGTACTTC.

V is TRBV4-3 and J is TRBJ1-2; the D is unclear. Trimming stripped 3 bases from V and 8 bases from J, with 22 bases between. Germline V gene lookup returns CDR1 LGHNA and CDR2 YSLEER. The CDR3 contains 16 residues. The CDR3 is CASSQVPRQAGNGYTF. As DNA, the CDR3 is TGCGCCAGCAGCCAGGTCCCGCGGCAGGCGGGCAACGGCTACACCTTC.

In nucleotides, the CDR3 is TGTGCCAGCAGTGAAGGCAGACTCGACTACGAGCAGTACTTC. It encodes CASSEGRLDYEQYF. This chain uses TRBV6-1 with TRBJ2-7, with D hard to call. V lost 1 base and J lost 3, with 10 bases in between. CDR3 length equals 14 residues. Germline assignment: CDR1 MNHNS and CDR2 SASEGT.

As regards this clone: At one end the junction does not follow the germline gene, possibly because of a read error. The chain employs TRBV7-9 and TRBJ2-7; 9 positions match TRBD1. The CDR3 consists of 15 residues. CDR1 is SEHNR and CDR2 is FQNEAQ in the germline V gene (reference sequence). The CDR3 nucleotides read TGTGCCAGCAGCGACCCGGGACAGGGCTCCAACGAGCAGTACTTC. This sequence encodes CASSDPGQGSNEQYF.

V usage is TRBV24-1 and J usage is TRBJ2-1; 12 bases align to TRBD2. V lost 4 bases to trimming and J lost 4 bases; unmatched junction nucleotides: 4. This CDR3 has 16 residues. The germline CDR1 and CDR2 sequences are KGHDR and SFDVKD. The chain's CDR3 is CATSDPSGRGYNEQFF. The CDR3 DNA sequence: TGTGCCACCAGTGACCCTAGCGGGAGGGGGTACAATGAGCAGTTCTTC.

The CDR3 loop is CASSYSIRNTGELFF. The CDR3, as DNA: TGTGCCAGCAGTTACTCGATCAGAAACACCGGGGAGCTGTTTTTT. The chain recombines TRBV6-5 with TRBJ2-2; D is unclear. Trimming cost V 0 bases and J 2 bases, with 7 bases left between them. The CDR3 consists of 15 residues. Germline V gene data show CDR1 as MNHEY and CDR2 as SVGAGI.

This chain connects TRBV4-2 to TRBJ1-4, with TRBD1 identical over 8 bases. Germline trimming cut 0 bases from V and 3 bases from J; bases unmatched to any gene: 9. The length of the CDR3 is 18 residues. CDR1 and CDR2 (germline): LGHNA, YNFKEQ. The CDR3 region is CASSQEPGGGQANEKLFF. In nucleotides, the CDR3 is TGTGCCAGCAGCCAAGAGCCAGGAGGGGGACAGGCTAATGAAAAACTGTTTTTT.

This clone was recorded once. The V call is TRBV4-2, the J call TRBJ2-1; tentatively, D is TRBD1 (6 bases). The ends were cut back, 1 base at V and 4 bases at J, with 14 bases in the middle. The CDR3 covers 16 residues. CDR1 LGHNA and CDR2 YNFKEQ come from the germline V gene. Here the CDR3 DNA reads TGTGCCAGCAGCCAAGGGGGGCGGGTCGGATACAATGAGCAGTTCTTC. Amino acids: CASSQGGRVGYNEQFF.

The rearrangement joins TRBV7-2 to TRBJ1-4, with D possibly matching TRBD1 (5 bases). This CDR3 spans 13 amino acids. Trimming removed 3 bases at V and 8 bases at J, with 10 bases between. Per the germline V gene, CDR1 is SGHTA and CDR2 is FQGNSA. Here the CDR3 reads CASSLRGDEKLFF. The CDR3 DNA reads as TGTGCCAGCAGCTTGCGGGGGGACGAAAAACTGTTTTTT.